This is a list of T cell receptor beta chains from one sample in a study of shared clonotypes between healthy human individuals. Clones were sequenced by immunoSEQ multiplex PCR, and TCRdb holds only the in-frame ones, with some missing. The sample has over a million clones; about 84% are singletons. Sequencing used memory CD4+ T cells from PBMCs. The receptors were gathered from a man aged 18 to 30 in good health. Some clones in this sample may be carry-over from other donors' samples. Each CDR3 is given with its conserved first and last residue. The D gene is left open where the match is weak. The listing skips clone size in some rows; elsewhere it reads once, few, many or a size class.

D	size	V	J	CDR3	DNA
-	-	TRBV5-1	TRBJ2-3	CASSLGLPTDTQYF	TGCGCCAGCAGCTTGGGACTCCCCACAGATACGCAGTATTTT
TRBD1	-	TRBV9	TRBJ1-2	CASSARQGPTTGYTF	TGTGCCAGCAGCGCCCGACAGGGTCCAACAACTGGCTACACCTTC
TRBD1	-	TRBV4-2	TRBJ2-7	CASSQVDRGNYEQYF	TGTGCCAGCAGCCAGGTTGACAGGGGAAACTACGAGCAGTACTTC
-	-	TRBV21-1	TRBJ1-3	CASSTRDRGRGNTIYF	TGTGCCAGCAGCACTCGGGACAGGGGGCGAGGAAACACCATATATTTT
-	few	TRBV2	TRBJ1-1	CASRESRMGTEAFF	TGTGCCAGCAGAGAGAGCAGGATGGGCACTGAAGCTTTCTTT
TRBD2	-	TRBV29-1	TRBJ2-1	CSVERVAGGTWNEQFF	TGCAGCGTCGAAAGGGTAGCGGGAGGTACTTGGAATGAGCAGTTCTTC
TRBD1	-	TRBV7-3	TRBJ2-1	CASSLGTGYNEQFF	TGTGCCAGCAGCTTAGGGACAGGCTACAATGAGCAGTTCTTC
TRBD2	-	TRBV11-2	TRBJ2-1	CASSPLRGRGYNEQFF	TGTGCCAGCAGTCCCTTGCGCGGGAGGGGGTACAATGAGCAGTTCTTC
TRBD2	-	TRBV14	TRBJ2-7	CASSRSGGSGREQYF	TGTGCCAGCAGCCGGTCCGGCGGGAGCGGTCGCGAGCAGTACTTC
-	-	TRBV6-1	TRBJ2-3	CASSETSLGGTDTQYF	TGTGCCAGCAGTGAAACTAGTCTAGGGGGCACAGATACGCAGTATTTT
-	-	TRBV5-1	TRBJ2-3	CASSLDVDTQYF	TGCGCCAGCAGCTTGGATGTGGATACGCAGTATTTT
-	-	TRBV30	TRBJ1-4	CAWSAGEKLFF	TGTGCCTGGAGTGCAGGGGAAAAACTGTTTTTT
-	-	TRBV18	TRBJ2-3	CASSAAGSSDTQYF	TGTGCCAGCTCCGCCGCCGGCAGCTCAGATACGCAGTATTTT
-	once	TRBV30	TRBJ1-1	CAWKGRDTEAFF	TGTGCCTGGAAGGGCCGAGACACTGAAGCTTTCTTT
-	-	TRBV28	TRBJ2-5	CASSLMGRAIQETQYF	TGTGCCAGCAGTTTAATGGGCAGGGCGATACAAGAGACCCAGTACTTC
-	many	TRBV4-1	TRBJ1-5	CASSPLPSEIGRQPQHF	TGCGCCAGCAGCCCCCTACCCAGCGAGATCGGGAGGCAGCCCCAGCATTTT
-	-	TRBV7-3	TRBJ2-1	CASSLAKGYEQFF	TGTGCCAGCAGCTTAGCTAAAGGTTATGAGCAGTTCTTC